This record concerns one TCR beta chain sequence. Its target is not known. The data stem from a study of identifying expanded T cells in peripheral blood. Here immunoSEQ multiplex PCR was the method, and the copy in TCRdb shows in-frame clones only, minus some. Among tens of thousands of clones listed, 84% were seen once. The germline V gene encodes CDR1 MGHRA and CDR2 YSYEKL. CDR3 size: 18 residues. V was cut by 1 base and J by 4 bases, with 17 bases left in between. Healthy donors had no documented immune events, such as infections, while sampled. Study-level points and caveats: Clone count variance between two-week samples rose with total template count. Technical replicates showed roughly 1.2 changed clones; approximately 2 weeks roughly 16; four weeks 19.

The TCR was taken from a person between 18 and 75 years old in good health. The chain has TRBV4-1 and TRBJ2-6; D gene ambiguous. The sequencing input was blood. The CDR3 spells CASSQGMWSFAGANVLTF. The CDR3 region has the DNA TGCGCCAGCAGCCAAGGAATGTGGAGCTTTGCGGGGGCCAACGTCCTGACTTTC.